The 31 T cell receptor beta chains below come from one sample, sequenced in a study of T-cell memory formation after mild COVID-19. TCRdb processed the 5' RACE reads anew with MiXCR; each CDR3 protein has one entry. The sample contains fewer than 140,000 distinct CDR3 sequences, over 15% of which appear only once. What was sequenced was PBMCs or a T cell subset sorted from them (not recorded which). All receptors come from an adult woman who had mild COVID-19 (a few samples of this study predate the infection). Cell type and time point are not known.

This sequence joins TRBV27 and TRBJ1-5; a weak D match, TRBD1 (6 bases). CDR3 length equals 16 residues. The germline V gene encodes CDR1 MNHEY and CDR2 SMNVEV (reference sequence). The V and J ends lost 5 bases and 0 bases respectively, with 14 bases between them. CDR3: CASSLTGDYSNQPQHF. CDR3 in DNA: TGTGCCAGCAGTCTGACAGGTGACTATAGCAATCAGCCCCAGCATTTT.

This clonotype was detected a few times. This sequence joins TRBV4-2 and TRBJ2-2, with TRBD2 identical over 10 bases. The V and J ends lost 7 bases and 3 bases, in that order; junction bases with no gene match: 8. This CDR3 contains 16 residues. Germline CDR1 reads LGHNA; CDR2 reads YNFKEQ. The CDR3 coding sequence is TGTGCCAGCAACCCTCGGACTAGCGGATACACCGGGGAGCTGTTTTTT. This sequence encodes CASNPRTSGYTGELFF.

The chain combines TRBV19 with TRBJ2-7; 14 bases fit TRBD2. The CDR3 has 15 residues. In germline, CDR1 is LNHDA, CDR2 SQIVND (reference sequence). V trimming: 3 bases; J trimming: 7 bases; junction bases outside the gene matches: 5. The CDR3 spells CASSIGLAGGREQYF. The CDR3, as DNA: TGTGCCAGTAGTATCGGACTAGCGGGAGGAAGGGAGCAGTACTTC.

This clonotype came up a few times. The chain has TRBV27 and TRBJ1-1; D is possibly TRBD1 (5 bases). The CDR3 has 13 residues. Germline CDR1 is MNHEY and CDR2 is SMNVEV (reference sequence). With 8 bases removed from V and 10 bases from J, the gap between germline ends came to 20 bases. For the CDR3, the DNA is TGTGCCAGCCGGACGGATCAGGGTCGTCGAGCTTTCTTT. Its protein is CASRTDQGRRAFF.

The V and J genes are TRBV15 and TRBJ1-5; D might be TRBD1 (5 bases). V lost 5 bases and J lost 1, with 9 bases in between. This CDR3 spans 14 amino acids. Germline V gene sequence: CDR1 LNHNV, CDR2 YYDKDF (reference sequence). CDR3 coding DNA: TGTGCCACCAGCGGTTGGGGGAGCAATCAGCCCCAGCATTTT. Translation: CATSGWGSNQPQHF.

This clonotype has only a few counts. The genes are TRBV7-8 and TRBJ2-4; the D is unclear. Trimming took off 5 bases at V and 4 bases at J, with 21 bases between the two ends. Germline V gene data show CDR1 as SGHVS and CDR2 as FQNEAQ. The CDR3 is made up of 17 amino acids. CDR3 DNA: TGTGCCAGCAGCCCCGGTCTTCCGCGGACGACTAAAAACATTCAGTACTTC. This encodes CASSPGLPRTTKNIQYF.

Only a few counts were recorded for this clonotype. The J gene is TRBJ2-1, the V gene TRBV7-2, with TRBD2 matching over 7 bases. This CDR3 is built from 15 residues. V shed 1 base, J shed 6 bases, and the junction held 6 bases outside the gene matches. CDR1 SGHTA and CDR2 FQGNSA come from the germline V gene. In DNA form, the CDR3 reads TGTGCCAGCAGCTTAGACCTGGGACTAACCAATGAGCAGTTCTTC. This translates into CASSLDLGLTNEQFF.

This clonotype appeared a few times. V gene TRBV5-1 combines with J gene TRBJ2-6; TRBD1 is a possible D gene (7 bases). Germline CDR1 reads SGHRS; CDR2 reads YFSETQ. V was trimmed by 0 bases and J by 0 bases, leaving 16 bases between them. This CDR3 contains 19 residues. The CDR3 loop reads CASSLAGGTTSSGANVLTF. The CDR3 DNA follows: TGCGCCAGCAGCTTGGCAGGGGGGACAACGAGCTCTGGGGCCAACGTCCTGACTTTC.

V and J are TRBV12-3 or TRBV12-4 and TRBJ2-2; D uncertain. Trimming removed 2 bases from V and 2 bases from J, with 9 bases in between. The CDR3 extends over 15 amino acids. In DNA form, the CDR3 reads TGTGCCAGCAGTTTATGGCGCCCCAACACCGGGGAGCTGTTTTTT. Residues: CASSLWRPNTGELFF.

There are many counts of this clonotype. This chain joins TRBV19 and TRBJ1-1, with D perhaps TRBD1 (5 bases). V lost 4 bases to trimming and J lost 6 bases, with 12 bases between them. Germline V gene lookup returns CDR1 LNHDA and CDR2 SQIVND (reference sequence). The CDR3 sequence is 13 residues long. The CDR3 nucleotides read TGTGCCAGTAGTACCTGGGGGGGATCTGAAGCTTTCTTT. It codes for CASSTWGGSEAFF.

This chain joins TRBV18 and TRBJ1-1; no definite D call. V lost 8 bases and J 4 bases, leaving 5 bases between the germline ends. CDR3 length: 10 amino acids. The germline CDR1 and CDR2 sequences are KGHSH and LQKENI. Written as DNA, the CDR3 is TGTGCCAGCACCCCCACTGAAGCTTTCTTT. It encodes CASTPTEAFF.

This clonotype was found a few times. This sequence joins TRBV12-3 or TRBV12-4 and TRBJ2-1; D is possibly TRBD2 (6 bases). The V end lost 7 bases, the J end lost 3 bases, and 13 bases lay between the germline ends. This CDR3 region has 14 residues. CDR3: CASTERGNYNEQFF. The CDR3 DNA is TGTGCCAGCACCGAACGGGGGAACTACAATGAGCAGTTCTTC.

This clonotype was recorded a few times. The chain couples TRBV9 to TRBJ2-5, with 8 bases identical to TRBD2. This CDR3 has 14 amino acids. Per germline, CDR1 SGDLS and CDR2 YYNGEE. Germline trimming cut 3 bases from V and 5 bases from J; bases unmatched to any gene: 6. The CDR3 sequence: CASSAHLAGETQYF. In DNA, the CDR3 is TGTGCCAGCAGCGCCCACTTAGCGGGGGAGACCCAGTACTTC.

The rearrangement links TRBV4-1 to TRBJ1-5, with D uncertain. V dropped 6 bases and J dropped 2 bases, with 14 bases sitting between them. CDR1 is MGHRA and CDR2 is YSYEKL in the germline V gene. This CDR3 is built from 15 residues. This chain's CDR3 is CASSQPGFGNQPQHF. The CDR3 region has the DNA TGCGCCAGCAGTCAACCAGGTTTCGGCAATCAGCCCCAGCATTTT.

This clonotype was picked up many times. The chain carries TRBV4-3 and TRBJ1-1; D remains unclear. Germline CDR1 is LGHNA and CDR2 is YSLEER. CDR3 length: 16 residues. Trimming stripped 1 base from V and 1 base from J, with 13 bases between. DNA for the CDR3: TGCGCCAGCAGCCAAGGGTTGGTGGGAGGGAACACTGAAGCTTTCTTT. It codes for CASSQGLVGGNTEAFF.

This clonotype was seen more than once but under ten times. The V and J genes are TRBV6-5 and TRBJ1-5, with 7 bases lining up with TRBD1. The CDR3 has 15 amino acids. V was clipped by 7 bases and J by 6 bases; unmatched bases: 12. Germline V lookup: CDR1 MNHEY, CDR2 SVGAGI. The CDR3 protein is CASIPRRGLGQPQHF. The CDR3 bases are TGTGCCAGCATCCCACGGAGGGGGCTTGGTCAGCCCCAGCATTTT.

The chain has TRBV5-1 and TRBJ2-3; 7 nucleotides line up with TRBD1. This CDR3 region has 16 residues. CDR1 and CDR2 from the germline V gene are SGHRS and YFSETQ. V shed 3 bases, J shed 2 bases, and the junction held 9 bases outside the gene matches. This CDR3 is CASSWGTAVATDTQYF. As DNA, the CDR3 is TGCGCCAGCAGCTGGGGGACAGCGGTTGCCACAGATACGCAGTATTTT.

The V and J genes are TRBV2 and TRBJ2-2; 10 bases fit TRBD2. The CDR3 spans 15 residues. With V trimmed by 8 bases and J by 4 bases, 7 bases remained unmatched. The germline V gene encodes CDR1 SNHLY and CDR2 FYNNEI. CDR3 DNA sequence: TGTGCCAGCGTCCTTAGCGGGGGGATCACCGGGGAGCTGTTTTTT. Protein product: CASVLSGGITGELFF.

This clonotype was detected only a few times. This chain uses TRBV4-3 with TRBJ2-4; D is unresolved. Between the trimmed V and J ends, which lost 0 bases and 3 bases, there was a span of 6 bases. CDR1 and CDR2 (germline): LGHNA, YSLEER. The CDR3 consists of 14 residues. The CDR3 DNA follows: TGCGCCAGCAGCCAAGATTCGGGCAAAAACATTCAGTACTTC. Translating it yields CASSQDSGKNIQYF.

This clonotype was found a few times. J is TRBJ2-7 and V is TRBV7-9; 7 bases match TRBD1. This CDR3 comprises 13 residues. The V segment lost 4 bases and the J segment 6 bases; nucleotides outside the gene matches: 6. Germline values: CDR1 SEHNR, CDR2 FQNEAQ (reference sequence). The CDR3 DNA follows: TGTGCCAGCAGCTCGGGACAGACGGCCGAGCAGTACTTC. Translated: CASSSGQTAEQYF.

This clonotype was seen many times. The CDR3 nucleotides read TGTGCCAGCAGTGAGTTAGACGAGCAGTACTTC. Amino acids: CASSELDEQYF. This rearrangement joins TRBV12-3 or TRBV12-4 to TRBJ2-7; D not resolved. The V end lost 5 bases, the J end lost 5 bases, and 7 bases lay between the germline ends. The CDR3 runs to 11 residues.

This clonotype was counted between two and nine times. V gene TRBV24-1 combines with J gene TRBJ2-1; maybe TRBD2 (6 bases). Looked up from germline, CDR1 is KGHDR and CDR2 is SFDVKD. This CDR3 has 14 amino acids. V was shortened by 0 bases and J by 4 bases, with 6 bases between the two germline ends. The CDR3: CATSDLAGYNEQFF. In DNA form, the CDR3 reads TGTGCCACCAGTGATTTGGCGGGATACAATGAGCAGTTCTTC.

This chain connects TRBV12-3 or TRBV12-4 to TRBJ2-7; D is unclear. This CDR3 is built from 12 residues. V was clipped by 5 bases and J by 4 bases, with 9 bases between them. CDR3 loop: CASSPNLYEQYF. CDR3 sequence (DNA): TGTGCCAGCAGTCCCAATCTGTACGAGCAGTACTTC.

This clonotype has more than one count but fewer than ten. The rearrangement uses TRBV15 and TRBJ2-3; D is unclear. The CDR3 has 13 residues. Germline-derived CDR1 and CDR2 are LNHNV and YYDKDF (reference sequence). The V end was cut by 6 bases, the J end by 2 bases, with 9 bases between. The CDR3 DNA is TGTGCCACCAGGGGTCTCCACACAGATACGCAGTATTTT. Residues: CATRGLHTDTQYF.

The chain uses TRBV7-9 and TRBJ2-3; no firm D call. CDR1 and CDR2 from the germline V gene are SEHNR and FQNEAQ (reference sequence). The V gene lost 0 bases and the J gene lost 4 bases, with 8 bases spanning the gap. The CDR3 consists of 14 residues. The CDR3 nucleotides are TGTGCCAGCAGCTTAGCGAGCTACGCAGATACGCAGTATTTT. This codes for CASSLASYADTQYF.

The chain combines TRBV2 with TRBJ2-7; 9 nucleotides agree with TRBD2. V shed 7 bases, J shed 2 bases, and the junction held 15 bases outside the gene matches. The germline CDR1 and CDR2 sequences are SNHLY and FYNNEI. The CDR3 contains 17 residues. The CDR3 region is CASIPTGGLARAYEQYF. CDR3 DNA: TGTGCCAGCATTCCGACAGGTGGACTAGCGAGGGCCTACGAGCAGTACTTC. The complete variable domain, with remaining parts taken from reference TRBV2 and TRBJ2-7, reads EPEVTQTPSHQVTQMGQEVILRCVPISNHLYFYWYRQILGQKVEFLVSFYNNEISEKSEIFDDQFSVERPDGSNFTLKIRSTKLEDSAMYFCASIPTGGLARAYEQYFGPGTRLTVT.

This clonotype was counted only a few times. The rearrangement joins TRBV18 to TRBJ2-4; 7 bases agree with TRBD1. Germline values: CDR1 KGHSH, CDR2 LQKENI. The CDR3 sequence is 17 residues long. J was trimmed by 0 bases and V by 2 bases; bases with no gene match: 7. The CDR3 bases are TGTGCCAGCTCACCATCCCGGGACAGTCTAGCCAAAAACATTCAGTACTTC. As protein: CASSPSRDSLAKNIQYF.

This clonotype has only a few counts. The rearrangement joins TRBV5-1 to TRBJ2-5, with D possibly TRBD2 on 6 matching bases. The V end lost 4 bases, the J end lost 5 bases, and 18 bases lay between the germline ends. Germline loops: CDR1 SGHRS, CDR2 YFSETQ. CDR3 length: 15 amino acids. This CDR3 is CASSPPGDLGETQYF. In DNA, the CDR3 is TGCGCCAGCAGCCCCCCGGGGGACCTAGGGGAGACCCAGTACTTC.

This clonotype has just a few counts. This sequence joins TRBV24-1 and TRBJ1-5; TRBD1 matches 9 bases. There are 16 residues in the CDR3. From germline, CDR1 is KGHDR and CDR2 SFDVKD. Trimming cost V 3 bases and J 5 bases; bases outside gene matches: 7. The CDR3, as DNA: TGTGCCACCAGTGATCGTCCCGGGACAGGGTATCAGCCCCAGCATTTT. Protein sequence: CATSDRPGTGYQPQHF.

This clonotype has only a few counts. The V and J genes are TRBV12-3 or TRBV12-4 and TRBJ2-1; TRBD2 matches 9 bases. The V and J ends lost 3 bases and 5 bases, in that order; junction bases with no gene match: 14. The CDR3 loop spans 18 amino acids. CDR3 DNA sequence: TGTGCCAGCAGTTTTAGTGGATCGCTGGTAGCGGGAGACAATGAGCAGTTCTTC. Its translation is CASSFSGSLVAGDNEQFF.

This chain uses TRBV7-9 with TRBJ2-6; D uncertain. The germline V and J ends were trimmed by 0 bases and 0 bases, with 12 bases remaining between them. CDR3 size: 18 residues. Germline loops: CDR1 SEHNR, CDR2 FQNEAQ (reference sequence). CDR3 in amino acids: CASSLAQIYFSGANVLTF. CDR3 coding DNA: TGTGCCAGCAGCTTAGCCCAGATTTATTTCTCTGGGGCCAACGTCCTGACTTTC.